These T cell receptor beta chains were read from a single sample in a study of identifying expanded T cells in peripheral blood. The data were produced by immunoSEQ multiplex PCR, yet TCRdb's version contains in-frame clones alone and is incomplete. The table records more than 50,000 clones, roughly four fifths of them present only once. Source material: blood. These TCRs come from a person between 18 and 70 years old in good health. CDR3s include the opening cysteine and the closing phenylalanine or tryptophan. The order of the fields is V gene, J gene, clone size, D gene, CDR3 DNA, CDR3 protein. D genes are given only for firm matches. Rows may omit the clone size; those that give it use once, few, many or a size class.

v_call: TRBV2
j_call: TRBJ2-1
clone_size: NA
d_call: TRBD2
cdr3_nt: TGTGCCAGCACCGAAGGTCCAGCGGGGGCCTACAATGAGCAGTTCTTC
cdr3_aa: CASTEGPAGAYNEQFF

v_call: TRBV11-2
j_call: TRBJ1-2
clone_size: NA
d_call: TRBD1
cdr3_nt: TGTGCCAGCAGCTTAGCAGGACAGGGGGCGGCCAACTATGGCTACACCTTC
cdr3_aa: CASSLAGQGAANYGYTF

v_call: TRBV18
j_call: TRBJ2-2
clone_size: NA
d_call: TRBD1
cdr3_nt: TGTGCCAGCTCACCTTCCGGGACAGGTGACACCGGGGAGCTGTTTTTT
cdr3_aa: CASSPSGTGDTGELFF

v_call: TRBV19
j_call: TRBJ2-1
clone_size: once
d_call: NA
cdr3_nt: TGTGCCAGTAGTACCCCGAACAGGCAATTTGAGCAGTTCTTC
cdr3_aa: CASSTPNRQFEQFF

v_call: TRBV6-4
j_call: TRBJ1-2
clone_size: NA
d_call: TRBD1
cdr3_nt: TGTGCCAGCAGTGACGTTGACAGGGGCGATATGAATTGGTCGGAAGCGATGCTTAACTATGGCTACACCTTC
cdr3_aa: CASSDVDRGDMNWSEAMLNYGYTF

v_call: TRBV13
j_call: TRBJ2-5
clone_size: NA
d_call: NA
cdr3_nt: TGTGCCAGCAGAGGGCCGGCGACTAGTGCAGAGACCCAGTACTTC
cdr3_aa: CASRGPATSAETQYF

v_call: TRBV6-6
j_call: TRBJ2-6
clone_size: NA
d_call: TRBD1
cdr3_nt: TGTGCCAGCAGTTCCGACAGGGCCGGGGCCAACGTCCTGACTTTC
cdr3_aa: CASSSDRAGANVLTF

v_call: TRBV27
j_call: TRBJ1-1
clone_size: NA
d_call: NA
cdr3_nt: TGTGCCAGCAGTTCTCTGGTTGGGGAAGCTTTCTTT
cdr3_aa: CASSSLVGEAFF

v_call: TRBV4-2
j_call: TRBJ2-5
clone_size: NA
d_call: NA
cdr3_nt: TGTGCCAGCAGCAAAACACTAGGCCGCGGAGAGACCCAGTACTTC
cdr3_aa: CASSKTLGRGETQYF

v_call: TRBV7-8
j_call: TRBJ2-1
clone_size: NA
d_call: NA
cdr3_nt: TGTGCCAGCAACTCCCAGCAGGGTGAGCAGTTCTTC
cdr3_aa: CASNSQQGEQFF

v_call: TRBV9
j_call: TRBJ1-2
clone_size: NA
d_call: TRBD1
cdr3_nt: TGTGCCAGCAGCGAGGACAGGGGTAGGGGCCCAGGCTATGGCTACACCTTC
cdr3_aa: CASSEDRGRGPGYGYTF

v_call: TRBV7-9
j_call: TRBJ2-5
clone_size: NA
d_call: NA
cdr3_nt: TGTGCCAGCAGCTGGGGTCGGGAGACCCAGTACTTC
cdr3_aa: CASSWGRETQYF

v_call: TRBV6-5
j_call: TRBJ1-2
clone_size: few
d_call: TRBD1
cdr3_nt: TGTGCCAGCAGCCCTCGGGACAGGGGGCGAGGCTACACCTTC
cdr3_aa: CASSPRDRGRGYTF

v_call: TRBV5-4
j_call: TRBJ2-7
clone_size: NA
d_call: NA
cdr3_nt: TGTGCCAGCAGCCTACCATCGGGGGCGAAAATCCACGAGCAGTACTTC
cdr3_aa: CASSLPSGAKIHEQYF

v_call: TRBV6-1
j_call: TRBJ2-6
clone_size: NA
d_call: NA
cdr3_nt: TGTGCCAGCAGTGCAAGGACGGGTACATACTCTGGGGCCAACGTCCTGACTTTC
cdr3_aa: CASSARTGTYSGANVLTF

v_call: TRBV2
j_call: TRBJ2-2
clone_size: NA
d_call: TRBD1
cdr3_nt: TGTGCCAGCACGGACAGGGACGTCGCCGGGGAGCTGTTTTTT
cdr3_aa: CASTDRDVAGELFF

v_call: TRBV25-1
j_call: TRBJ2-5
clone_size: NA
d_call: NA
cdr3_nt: TGTGCCAGCAGTGAGCTCAGGGTTCTCCACTTC
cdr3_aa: CASSELRVLHF

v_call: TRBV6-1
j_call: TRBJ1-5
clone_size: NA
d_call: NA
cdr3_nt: TGTGCCAGCACCCGAGGGGTTGGTAGCAATCAGCCCCAGCATTTT
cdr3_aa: CASTRGVGSNQPQHF

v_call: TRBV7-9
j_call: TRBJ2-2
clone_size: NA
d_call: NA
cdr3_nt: TGTGCCAGCAGCTTAGCGGTAGAGGCCGGGGAGCAGTTTTTT
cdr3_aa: CASSLAVEAGEQFF

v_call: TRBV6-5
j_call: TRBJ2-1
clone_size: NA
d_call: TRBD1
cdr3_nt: TGTGCCAGCAGGACAGGGGGCAGAAACAATGAGCAGTTCTTC
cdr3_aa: CASRTGGRNNEQFF

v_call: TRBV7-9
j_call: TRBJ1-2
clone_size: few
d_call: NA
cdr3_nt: TGTGCCAGCAGCTTAGGAGCGGGTGGCTACACCTTC
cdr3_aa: CASSLGAGGYTF

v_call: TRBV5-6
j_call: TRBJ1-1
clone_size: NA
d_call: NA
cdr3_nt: TGTGCCAGCACCCCATTGGGGGGGGAGAGCACTGAAGCTTTCTTT
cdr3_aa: CASTPLGGESTEAFF

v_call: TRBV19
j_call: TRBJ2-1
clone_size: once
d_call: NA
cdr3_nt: TGTGCCAGTAGTTTCCGAGCGGCAAGCTCCTACAATGAGCAGTTCTTC
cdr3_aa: CASSFRAASSYNEQFF

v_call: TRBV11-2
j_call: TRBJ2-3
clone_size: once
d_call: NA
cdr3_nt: TGTGCCAGCAGCTTAGTAGCCTTTGGGACGGGGAGCACAGATACGCAGTATTTT
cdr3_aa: CASSLVAFGTGSTDTQYF

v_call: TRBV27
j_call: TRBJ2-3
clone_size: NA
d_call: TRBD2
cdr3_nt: TGTGCCAGCAGTTTCAGCGGGAGGACCACAGATACGCAGTATTTT
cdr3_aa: CASSFSGRTTDTQYF

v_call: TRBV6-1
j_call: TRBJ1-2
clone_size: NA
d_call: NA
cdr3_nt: TGTGCCAGCAGTTCAGGCCCGTCACCGGCGGATGGCTACACCTTC
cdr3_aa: CASSSGPSPADGYTF

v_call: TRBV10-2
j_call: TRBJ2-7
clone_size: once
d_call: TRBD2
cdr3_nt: TGCGCCAGCAGTCCTCCGGGGGGGGAGCAGTACTTC
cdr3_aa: CASSPPGGEQYF

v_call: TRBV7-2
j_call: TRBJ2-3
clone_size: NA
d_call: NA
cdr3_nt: TGTGCCAGCAGATCAAGGGGGGGCACAGATACGCAGTATTTT
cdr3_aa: CASRSRGGTDTQYF

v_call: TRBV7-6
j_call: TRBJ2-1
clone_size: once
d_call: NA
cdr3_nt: TGTGCCAGCAGCTTAGAGTCTGGCTCACTGAGGGAGCAGTTCTTC
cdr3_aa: CASSLESGSLREQFF

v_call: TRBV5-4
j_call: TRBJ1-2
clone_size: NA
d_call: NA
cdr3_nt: TGTGCCAGCAGCCGGGGCCCTGACCGACTCGACTATGGCTACACCTTC
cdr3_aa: CASSRGPDRLDYGYTF

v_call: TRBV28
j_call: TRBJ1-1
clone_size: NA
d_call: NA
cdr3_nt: TGTGCCAGCAGTTTAACCAGCATGAACACTGAAGCTTTCTTT
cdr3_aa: CASSLTSMNTEAFF

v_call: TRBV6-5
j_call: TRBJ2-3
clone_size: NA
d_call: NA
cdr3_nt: TGTGCCAGCAGTTACCTCGGGAGCACAGATACGCAGTATTTT
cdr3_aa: CASSYLGSTDTQYF

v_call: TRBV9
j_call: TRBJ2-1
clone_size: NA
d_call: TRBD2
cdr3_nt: TGTGCCAGCAGCGTCTTAGCGGGAGTCTACTCCTACAATGAGCAGTTCTTC
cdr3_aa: CASSVLAGVYSYNEQFF

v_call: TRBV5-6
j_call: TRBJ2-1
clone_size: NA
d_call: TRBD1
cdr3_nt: TGTGCCAGCAGCTTACGGGACAGAACCTACAATGAGCAGTTCTTC
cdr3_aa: CASSLRDRTYNEQFF

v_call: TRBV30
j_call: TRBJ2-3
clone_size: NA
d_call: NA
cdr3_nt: TGTGCCTGGAGTCCCCAGCTTGTTACGCAGTATTTT
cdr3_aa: CAWSPQLVTQYF

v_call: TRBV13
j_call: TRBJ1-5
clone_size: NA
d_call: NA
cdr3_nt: TGTGCCAGCACTCCAGGTCTGTTTCAGCCCCAGCATTTT
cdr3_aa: CASTPGLFQPQHF

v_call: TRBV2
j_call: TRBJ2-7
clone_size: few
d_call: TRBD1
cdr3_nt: TGTGCCAGCAGTGAAATAGGTGCAGGGGGCTACGAGCAGTACTTC
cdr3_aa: CASSEIGAGGYEQYF

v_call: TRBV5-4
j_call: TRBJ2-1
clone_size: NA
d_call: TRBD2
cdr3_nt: TGTGCCAGCAGCCCGACTAGCGGCCGAGCTAATGAGCAGTTCTTC
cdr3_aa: CASSPTSGRANEQFF

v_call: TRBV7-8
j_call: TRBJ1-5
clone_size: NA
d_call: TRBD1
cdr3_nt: TGTGCCAGCAGCAAAAATCAGGGGGCTCGGGGTCAGCCCCAGCATTTT
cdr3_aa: CASSKNQGARGQPQHF

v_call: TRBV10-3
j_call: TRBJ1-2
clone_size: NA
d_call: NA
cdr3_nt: TGTGCCATCAGTGAGTGGTCCGCGGGGAACTATGGCTACACCTTC
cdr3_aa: CAISEWSAGNYGYTF

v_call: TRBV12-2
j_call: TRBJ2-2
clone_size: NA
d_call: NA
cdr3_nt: TGTGCAAGTCGCCGGGACAGGGACTTGAACACCGGGGAGCTGTTTTTT
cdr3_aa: CASRRDRDLNTGELFF